The rows below give T cell receptor beta chains drawn from one sample of a study of T cell responses to AZD1222 COVID-19 vaccine. Profiled with immunoSEQ multiplex PCR; TCRdb holds only in-frame clones, not every one. The table has about 180,000 clones, approximately 94% seen once; the top ten hold about 1.5%. The source material was peripheral blood, sampled 28 days after the second AZD1222 dose. Source of these receptors: an adult who received the AZD1222 COVID-19 vaccine. Each CDR3 is given with its conserved first and last residue. Each record gives: clone size, J gene, V gene, D gene, CDR3 protein, CDR3 DNA. A D gene is named only where the DNA matches it firmly. Clone sizes are given selectively: once, few, many, or a class where the clone is expanded.

clone_size: -; j_call: TRBJ1-1; v_call: TRBV16; d_call: TRBD1; cdr3_aa: CASRGFTGEAFF; cdr3_nt: TGTGCCAGCAGAGGGTTCACAGGGGAGGCTTTCTTT
clone_size: -; j_call: TRBJ2-1; v_call: TRBV5-5; d_call: -; cdr3_aa: CASSLMWGASNEQFF; cdr3_nt: TGTGCCAGCAGCTTGATGTGGGGAGCTTCGAATGAGCAGTTCTTC
clone_size: -; j_call: TRBJ1-1; v_call: TRBV6-5; d_call: -; cdr3_aa: CASRLERAGTEAFF; cdr3_nt: TGTGCCAGCAGACTGGAGAGGGCGGGCACTGAAGCTTTCTTT
clone_size: -; j_call: TRBJ2-3; v_call: TRBV11-1; d_call: TRBD1; cdr3_aa: CASSLGQGEDTQYF; cdr3_nt: TGTGCCAGCAGCTTAGGACAGGGGGAGGATACGCAGTATTTT
clone_size: few; j_call: TRBJ1-5; v_call: TRBV19; d_call: -; cdr3_aa: CASSIFAGDSNQPQHF; cdr3_nt: TGTGCCAGTAGTATATTCGCAGGGGATAGCAATCAGCCCCAGCATTTT
clone_size: -; j_call: TRBJ1-6; v_call: TRBV7-9; d_call: -; cdr3_aa: CASSLGRSGPWALHF; cdr3_nt: TGTGCCAGCAGCTTGGGCCGGAGCGGGCCATGGGCCCTCCACTTT
clone_size: -; j_call: TRBJ2-2; v_call: TRBV2; d_call: TRBD2; cdr3_aa: CASSDKSRALAVLFF; cdr3_nt: TGTGCCAGCAGTGACAAAAGTCGAGCGCTAGCGGTGCTGTTTTTT
clone_size: -; j_call: TRBJ1-4; v_call: TRBV11-3; d_call: TRBD1; cdr3_aa: CASSSGGGTNEKLFF; cdr3_nt: TGTGCCAGCAGCTCCGGAGGGGGCACTAATGAAAAACTGTTTTTT
clone_size: -; j_call: TRBJ2-7; v_call: TRBV3-1/TRBV3-2; d_call: TRBD1; cdr3_aa: CASSPGQGFSYEQYF; cdr3_nt: TGTGCCAGCAGCCCGGGACAGGGGTTCTCCTACGAGCAGTACTTC
clone_size: -; j_call: TRBJ1-4; v_call: TRBV19; d_call: TRBD1; cdr3_aa: CASSITGATNEKLFF; cdr3_nt: TGTGCCAGTAGTATAACAGGGGCAACTAATGAAAAACTGTTTTTT
clone_size: -; j_call: TRBJ1-2; v_call: TRBV2; d_call: -; cdr3_aa: CASSGNYGYTF; cdr3_nt: TGTGCCAGCTCGGGCAACTATGGCTACACCTTC
clone_size: -; j_call: TRBJ1-1; v_call: TRBV7-9; d_call: -; cdr3_aa: CASSSSGGKNTEAFF; cdr3_nt: TGTGCCAGCAGCTCCTCTGGAGGAAAGAACACTGAAGCTTTCTTT
clone_size: -; j_call: TRBJ2-7; v_call: TRBV10-1; d_call: -; cdr3_aa: CASSAGGNSYEQYF; cdr3_nt: TGCGCCAGCAGTGCAGGTGGAAACTCCTACGAGCAGTACTTC
clone_size: -; j_call: TRBJ1-1; v_call: TRBV12-3/TRBV12-4; d_call: -; cdr3_aa: CASSLRGGTEAFF; cdr3_nt: TGTGCCAGCAGTTTAAGGGGGGGCACTGAAGCTTTCTTT
clone_size: -; j_call: TRBJ2-5; v_call: TRBV7-6; d_call: TRBD2; cdr3_aa: CASSFRTSVLQEIQYF; cdr3_nt: TGTGCCAGCAGCTTTCGGACTAGCGTATTACAAGAGATCCAGTACTTC
clone_size: -; j_call: TRBJ1-1; v_call: TRBV5-6; d_call: TRBD1; cdr3_aa: CASSTRGEGQSDTEAFF; cdr3_nt: TGTGCCAGCAGTACCAGGGGGGAAGGTCAGTCAGACACTGAAGCTTTCTTT
clone_size: -; j_call: TRBJ2-5; v_call: TRBV27; d_call: TRBD2; cdr3_aa: CASSSLAGPGETQYF; cdr3_nt: TGTGCCAGCAGTTCATTAGCGGGGCCCGGGGAGACCCAGTACTTC
clone_size: -; j_call: TRBJ1-1; v_call: TRBV12-3/TRBV12-4; d_call: -; cdr3_aa: CASSPTDFKAFF; cdr3_nt: TGTGCCAGCAGTCCGACTGATTTTAAAGCTTTCTTT
clone_size: -; j_call: TRBJ2-1; v_call: TRBV5-4; d_call: -; cdr3_aa: CASSLVDEQFF; cdr3_nt: TGTGCCAGCAGCTTGGTGGATGAGCAGTTCTTC
clone_size: -; j_call: TRBJ1-1; v_call: TRBV7-6; d_call: TRBD1; cdr3_aa: CASSSNHLTGALSEAFF; cdr3_nt: TGTGCCAGCAGCTCAAACCATCTAACAGGGGCCTTATCGGAAGCTTTCTTT
clone_size: -; j_call: TRBJ1-5; v_call: TRBV28; d_call: TRBD1; cdr3_aa: CASSFRAQGKGNQPQHF; cdr3_nt: TGTGCCAGCAGTTTTAGGGCACAGGGGAAAGGCAATCAGCCCCAGCATTTT
clone_size: -; j_call: TRBJ1-1; v_call: TRBV11-1; d_call: -; cdr3_aa: CASSFRGSLEAFF; cdr3_nt: TGTGCCAGCAGCTTTAGGGGCAGTCTTGAAGCTTTCTTT
clone_size: -; j_call: TRBJ1-3; v_call: TRBV11-2; d_call: -; cdr3_aa: CASSLFRTAQPATGNTIYF; cdr3_nt: TGTGCCAGCAGCTTATTTCGGACAGCTCAACCCGCGACTGGAAACACCATATATTTT
clone_size: -; j_call: TRBJ1-1; v_call: TRBV14; d_call: -; cdr3_aa: CASSLLMNTEAFF; cdr3_nt: TGTGCCAGCAGCCTACTTATGAACACTGAAGCTTTCTTT
clone_size: -; j_call: TRBJ2-3; v_call: TRBV10-3; d_call: -; cdr3_aa: CAIRDERDTQYF; cdr3_nt: TGTGCCATCAGAGATGAGCGGGATACGCAGTATTTT
clone_size: once; j_call: TRBJ1-6; v_call: TRBV24-1; d_call: TRBD1; cdr3_aa: CATSEPPRDRGLEWYSPLHF; cdr3_nt: TGTGCCACCAGTGAGCCGCCAAGGGACAGGGGGCTTGAGTGGTATTCACCCCTCCACTTT
clone_size: -; j_call: TRBJ1-4; v_call: TRBV27; d_call: -; cdr3_aa: CASKSNLGGEKLFF; cdr3_nt: TGTGCCAGCAAGTCTAACTTAGGGGGTGAAAAACTGTTTTTT
clone_size: -; j_call: TRBJ1-6; v_call: TRBV7-9; d_call: TRBD1; cdr3_aa: CASSRDRANSPLHF; cdr3_nt: TGTGCCAGCAGCCGAGACAGGGCTAATTCACCCCTCCACTTT
clone_size: -; j_call: TRBJ2-1; v_call: TRBV6-5; d_call: TRBD2; cdr3_aa: CASRSGGTGNEQFF; cdr3_nt: TGTGCCAGCAGATCCGGGGGGACGGGAAATGAGCAGTTCTTC
clone_size: -; j_call: TRBJ2-5; v_call: TRBV7-9; d_call: TRBD2; cdr3_aa: CASSREGKETQYF; cdr3_nt: TGTGCCAGCAGCCGGGAGGGTAAAGAGACCCAGTACTTC
clone_size: -; j_call: TRBJ2-3; v_call: TRBV4-1; d_call: -; cdr3_aa: CASRTAADTDTQYF; cdr3_nt: TGCGCCAGCAGAACAGCAGCCGACACAGATACGCAGTATTTT
clone_size: -; j_call: TRBJ2-5; v_call: TRBV11-2; d_call: -; cdr3_aa: CASSLEGETQYF; cdr3_nt: TGTGCCAGCAGCTTAGAGGGGGAGACCCAGTACTTC
clone_size: -; j_call: TRBJ1-4; v_call: TRBV5-6; d_call: -; cdr3_aa: CASSKGPGGEKLFF; cdr3_nt: TGTGCCAGCAGCAAAGGGCCCGGCGGTGAAAAACTGTTTTTT
clone_size: -; j_call: TRBJ1-1; v_call: TRBV19; d_call: -; cdr3_aa: CASSIGTGWGDNTEAFF; cdr3_nt: TGTGCCAGTAGTATCGGGACTGGTTGGGGGGATAACACTGAAGCTTTCTTT
clone_size: -; j_call: TRBJ2-7; v_call: TRBV9; d_call: -; cdr3_aa: CASSVGADRGYEQYF; cdr3_nt: TGTGCCAGCAGCGTAGGGGCGGACAGAGGTTACGAGCAGTACTTC
clone_size: -; j_call: TRBJ1-4; v_call: TRBV12-3/TRBV12-4; d_call: -; cdr3_aa: CASSFGVKELFF; cdr3_nt: TGTGCCAGCAGTTTCGGGGTGAAAGAACTGTTTTTT
clone_size: -; j_call: TRBJ2-6; v_call: TRBV5-1; d_call: -; cdr3_aa: CASSAQGSGANVLTF; cdr3_nt: TGCGCCAGCAGCGCCCAGGGCTCTGGGGCCAACGTCCTGACTTTC
clone_size: -; j_call: TRBJ2-5; v_call: TRBV5-1; d_call: TRBD2; cdr3_aa: CASSSLAGGVGETQYF; cdr3_nt: TGCGCCAGCAGCTCACTAGCGGGGGGTGTAGGAGAGACCCAGTACTTC
clone_size: -; j_call: TRBJ2-5; v_call: TRBV12-1; d_call: -; cdr3_aa: CASSLGQGPGETQYF; cdr3_nt: TGTGCCAGCAGCCTCGGACAGGGGCCAGGAGAGACCCAGTACTTC
clone_size: -; j_call: TRBJ2-4; v_call: TRBV20-1; d_call: TRBD1; cdr3_aa: CSASGQGKNIQYF; cdr3_nt: TGCAGTGCTAGTGGACAGGGCAAAAACATTCAGTACTTC
clone_size: -; j_call: TRBJ1-1; v_call: TRBV7-8; d_call: -; cdr3_aa: CASSLDRNTEAFF; cdr3_nt: TGTGCCAGCAGCTTAGACAGGAACACTGAAGCTTTCTTT
clone_size: -; j_call: TRBJ2-5; v_call: TRBV6-5; d_call: -; cdr3_aa: CASSFNGGNQETQYF; cdr3_nt: TGTGCCAGCAGTTTTAACGGGGGAAACCAAGAGACCCAGTACTTC
clone_size: -; j_call: TRBJ1-2; v_call: TRBV28; d_call: -; cdr3_aa: CASSLLLNYGYTF; cdr3_nt: TGTGCCAGCAGTTTACTCCTTAACTATGGCTACACCTTC